This T cell receptor (beta chain) was sequenced during a study of blood T cell repertoires in COVID-19. Overall study context: T cells, B-cell-depleted T cells, or PBMCs provided the cDNA or gDNA that served as material.

Participants, 18 to 89 years old, spanned some 23 US areas. Method: immunoSEQ multiplex PCR; TCRdb's copy keeps in-frame clones and lacks some. Here the sample spans more than 150,000 clones, roughly 90% being singletons. The V gene's germline CDR1 is MNHEY and CDR2 SMNVEV (reference sequence). This CDR3 region has 14 residues. After removal of 8 bases from V and 7 bases from J, the junction contained 10 bases not matched to a gene. The sequencing input was PBMCs or T cells enriched from blood (not recorded which). The source is a woman between 50 and 59 years old who had recovered from COVID-19. V gene TRBV27 combines with J gene TRBJ2-1; 8 bases are a match to TRBD1. The CDR3 DNA reads TGTGCCAGCCTTGACAGGGGATACAGTAATGAGCAGTTCTTC. Translated: CASLDRGYSNEQFF.